This TCR beta chain was found in a study of blood T cell repertoires in COVID-19. Background on the study: Some COVID-19 samples were acute and others convalescent; all came from the United States, Italy and Spain. T cells, B-cell-depleted T cells, or PBMCs supplied cDNA or gDNA.

Per the study methods: For nucleated cells, counts were estimated from reference gene primer amplification. Sequencing was performed with immunoSEQ multiplex PCR; in TCRdb, only in-frame clones are kept and a portion is missing. The D gene and trimming were derived from the DNA, and the V and J assignments and clone size from that table. The sample shows 220,000 or so clones, 82% of them seen only once. The V end was cut by 7 bases, the J end by 1 base, with 13 bases between. Germline assignment: CDR1 SQVTM and CDR2 ANQGSEA. The CDR3 is 13 residues long. This TCR was recovered from a woman older than 75 with acute or convalescent COVID-19. This sequence joins TRBV29-1 and TRBJ1-1; tentative D call: TRBD1 (5 bases). Specimen: peripheral blood. The CDR3 reads CSAGGPTNTEAFF. CDR3 in DNA: TGCAGCGCCGGGGGACCGACGAACACTGAAGCTTTCTTT. Looking up the rest from reference TRBV29-1 and TRBJ1-1 gives the full variable domain: SAVISQKPSRDICQRGTSLTIQCQVDSQVTMMFWYRQQPGQSLTLIATANQGSEATYESGFVIDKFPISRPNLTFSTLTVSNMSPEDSSIYLCSAGGPTNTEAFFGQGTRLTVV.